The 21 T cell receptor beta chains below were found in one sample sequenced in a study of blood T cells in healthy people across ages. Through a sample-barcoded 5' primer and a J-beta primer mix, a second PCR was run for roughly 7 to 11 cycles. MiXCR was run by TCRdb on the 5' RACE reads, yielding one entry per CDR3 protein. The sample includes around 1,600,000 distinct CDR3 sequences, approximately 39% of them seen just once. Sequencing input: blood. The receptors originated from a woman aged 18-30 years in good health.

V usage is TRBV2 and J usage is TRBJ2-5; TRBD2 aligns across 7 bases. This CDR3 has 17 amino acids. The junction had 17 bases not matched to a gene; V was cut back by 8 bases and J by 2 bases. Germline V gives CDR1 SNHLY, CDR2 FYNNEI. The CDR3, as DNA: TGTGCCAGCTCAAGGCTCCATGGGGGGGTCCGACAAGAGACCCAGTACTTC. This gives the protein CASSRLHGGVRQETQYF.

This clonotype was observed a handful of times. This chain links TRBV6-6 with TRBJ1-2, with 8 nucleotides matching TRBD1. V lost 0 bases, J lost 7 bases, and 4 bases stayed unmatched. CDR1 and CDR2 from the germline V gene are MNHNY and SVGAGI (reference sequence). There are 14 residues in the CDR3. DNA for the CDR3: TGTGCCAGCAGTTACTCGCAGGGGGCCAGTGGCTACACCTTC. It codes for CASSYSQGASGYTF.

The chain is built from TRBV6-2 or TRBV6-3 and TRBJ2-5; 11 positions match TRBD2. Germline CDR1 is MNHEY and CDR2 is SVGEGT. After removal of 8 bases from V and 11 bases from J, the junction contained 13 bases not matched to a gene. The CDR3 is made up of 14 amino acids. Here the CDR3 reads CASYRLAGGGEQYF. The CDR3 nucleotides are TGTGCCAGCTACCGCCTAGCGGGGGGCGGTGAGCAGTACTTC.

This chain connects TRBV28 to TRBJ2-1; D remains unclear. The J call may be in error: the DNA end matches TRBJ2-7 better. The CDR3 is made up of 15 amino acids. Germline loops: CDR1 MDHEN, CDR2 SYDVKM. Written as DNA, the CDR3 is TGTGCCAGCAGAGGGTATGGCAGCTCCTACAATGAGCAGTACTTC. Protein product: CASRGYGSSYNEQYF.

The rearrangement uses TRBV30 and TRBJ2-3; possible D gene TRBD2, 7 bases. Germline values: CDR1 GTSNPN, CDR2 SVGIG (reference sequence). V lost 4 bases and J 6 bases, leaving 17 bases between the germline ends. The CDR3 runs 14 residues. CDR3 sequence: CAWNRGAGGDTQYF. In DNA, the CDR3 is TGTGCCTGGAATCGGGGGGCCGGAGGGGATACGCAGTATTTT.

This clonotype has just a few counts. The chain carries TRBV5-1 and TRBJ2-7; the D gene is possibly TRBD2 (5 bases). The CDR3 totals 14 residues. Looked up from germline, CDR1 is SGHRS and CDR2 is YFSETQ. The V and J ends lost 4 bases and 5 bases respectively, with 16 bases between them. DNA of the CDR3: TGCGCCAGCAGCCTAGAAGAGGGTGGCGACGAGCAGTACTTC. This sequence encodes CASSLEEGGDEQYF.

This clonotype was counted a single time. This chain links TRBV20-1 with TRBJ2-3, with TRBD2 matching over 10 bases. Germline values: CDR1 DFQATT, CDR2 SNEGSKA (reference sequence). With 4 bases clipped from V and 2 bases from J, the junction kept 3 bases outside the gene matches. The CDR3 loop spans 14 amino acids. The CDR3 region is CSATSGGITDTQYF. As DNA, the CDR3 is TGCAGTGCTACTAGCGGGGGCATCACAGATACGCAGTATTTT.

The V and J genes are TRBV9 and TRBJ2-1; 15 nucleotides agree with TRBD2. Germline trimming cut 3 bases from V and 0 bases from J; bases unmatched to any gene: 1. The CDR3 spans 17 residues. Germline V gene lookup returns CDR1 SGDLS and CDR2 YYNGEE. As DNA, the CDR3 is TGTGCCAGCAGCGGGGGACTAGCGGGGGGCTCCTACAATGAGCAGTTCTTC. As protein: CASSGGLAGGSYNEQFF.

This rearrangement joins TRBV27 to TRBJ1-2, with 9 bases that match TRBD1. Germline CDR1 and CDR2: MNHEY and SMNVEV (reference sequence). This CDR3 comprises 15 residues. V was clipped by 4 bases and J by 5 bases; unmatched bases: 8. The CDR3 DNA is TGTGCCAGCAGTTCGGGGAGGACAGGGGTTTATGGCTACACCTTC. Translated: CASSSGRTGVYGYTF.

CDR3 in DNA: TGTGCTAGTGGTTTGTCAACAGGGTTCACTGAAGCTTTCTTT. Translated, it gives CASGLSTGFTEAFF. V is TRBV12-5 and J is TRBJ1-1; D perhaps matches TRBD1 (6 bases). This CDR3 region has 14 residues. Trimming pared 2 bases from V and 4 bases from J, leaving 11 bases between. CDR1 and CDR2 from the germline V gene are LGHNT and FRNRAP.

In DNA form, the CDR3 reads TGTGCCAGCAGTTACCCCGGCAGGGATTATGGCTACACCTTC. Its translation: CASSYPGRDYGYTF. The chain joins TRBV6-6 to TRBJ1-2, with D tentatively TRBD1 (5 bases). V lost 2 bases and J 5 bases, leaving 12 bases between the germline ends. This CDR3 has 14 residues. Germline values: CDR1 MNHNY, CDR2 SVGAGI (reference sequence).

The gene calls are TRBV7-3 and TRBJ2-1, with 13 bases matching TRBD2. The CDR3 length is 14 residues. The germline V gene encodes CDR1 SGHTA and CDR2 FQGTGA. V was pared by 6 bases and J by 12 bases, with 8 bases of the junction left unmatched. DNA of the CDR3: TGTGCCAGCAGTTCCGGGACTAGCGGGACAGGGCAGTTCTTC. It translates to CASSSGTSGTGQFF.

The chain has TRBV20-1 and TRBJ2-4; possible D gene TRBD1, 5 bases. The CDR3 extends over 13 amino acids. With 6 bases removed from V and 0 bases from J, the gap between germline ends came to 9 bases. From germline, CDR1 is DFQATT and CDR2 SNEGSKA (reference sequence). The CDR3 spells CSAWTIAKNIQYF. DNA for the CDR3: TGCAGTGCCTGGACAATAGCCAAAAACATTCAGTACTTC.

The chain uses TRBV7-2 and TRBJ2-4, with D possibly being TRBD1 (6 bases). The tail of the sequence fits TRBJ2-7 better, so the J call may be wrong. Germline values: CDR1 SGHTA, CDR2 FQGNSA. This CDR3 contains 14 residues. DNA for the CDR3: TGTGCCAGCAGCTTGGCGCAGGGGAAGTACGAGCAGTACTTC. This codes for CASSLAQGKYEQYF.

CDR3 nucleotide sequence: TGCGCCAGCAGCTTGGTTGCTAGCGGGGATGATTGGGCCAAAAACATTCAGTACTTC. Encoded protein: CASSLVASGDDWAKNIQYF. V is TRBV5-1 and J is TRBJ2-4; 9 nucleotides align to TRBD2. The germline gives CDR1 SGHRS, CDR2 YFSETQ. The length of the CDR3 is 19 residues. J gave up 1 base and V 0 bases, and 11 bases lay outside the gene matches.

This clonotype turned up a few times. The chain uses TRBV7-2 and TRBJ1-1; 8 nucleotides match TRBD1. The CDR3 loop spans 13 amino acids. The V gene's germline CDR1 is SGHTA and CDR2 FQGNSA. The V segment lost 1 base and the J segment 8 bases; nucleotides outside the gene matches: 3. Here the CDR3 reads CASSLGQGQEAFF. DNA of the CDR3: TGTGCCAGCAGCTTAGGACAGGGGCAAGAAGCTTTCTTT.

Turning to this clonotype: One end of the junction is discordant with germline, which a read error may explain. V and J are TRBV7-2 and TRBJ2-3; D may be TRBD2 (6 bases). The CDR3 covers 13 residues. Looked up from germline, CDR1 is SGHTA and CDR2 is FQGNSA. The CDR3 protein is CDSMSSASDTQYF. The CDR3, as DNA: TGTGACAGCATGTCTAGCGCCTCAGATACGCAGTATTTT. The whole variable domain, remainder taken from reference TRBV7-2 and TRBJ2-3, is GAGVSQSPSNKVTEKGKDVELRCDPISGHTALYWYRQSLGQGLEFLIYFQGNSAPDKSGLPSDRFSAERTGGSVSTLTIQRTQQEDSAVYLCDSMSSASDTQYFGPGTRLTVL.

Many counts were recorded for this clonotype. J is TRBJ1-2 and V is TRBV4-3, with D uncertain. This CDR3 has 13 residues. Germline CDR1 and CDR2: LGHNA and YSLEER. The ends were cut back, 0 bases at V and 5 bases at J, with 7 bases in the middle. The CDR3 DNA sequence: TGCGCCAGCAGCCAAGATACTGGGTATGGCTACACCTTC. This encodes CASSQDTGYGYTF.

The CDR3 sequence is CASKTRRGTTDTQYF. CDR3 coding DNA: TGTGCCAGCAAAACCCGGCGGGGCACCACAGATACGCAGTATTTT. The chain combines TRBV27 with TRBJ2-3, with D perhaps TRBD2 (6 bases). The CDR3 extends over 15 amino acids. The V end lost 7 bases, the J end lost 2 bases, and 16 bases lay between the germline ends. The germline V gene encodes CDR1 MNHEY and CDR2 SMNVEV (reference sequence).

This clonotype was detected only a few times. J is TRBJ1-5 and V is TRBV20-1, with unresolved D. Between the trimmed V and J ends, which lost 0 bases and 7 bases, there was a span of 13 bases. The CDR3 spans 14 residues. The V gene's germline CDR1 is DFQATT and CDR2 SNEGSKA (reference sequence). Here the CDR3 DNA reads TGCAGTGCTAGAGACCAGTCGAGAGGGCAGCCCCAGCATTTT. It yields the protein CSARDQSRGQPQHF.

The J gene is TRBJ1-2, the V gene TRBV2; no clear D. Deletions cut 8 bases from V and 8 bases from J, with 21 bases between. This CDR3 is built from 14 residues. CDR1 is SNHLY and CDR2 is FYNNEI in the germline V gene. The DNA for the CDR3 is TGTGCCAGCGTGCAAACCTGGGTAGGAGTCGGCTACACCTTC. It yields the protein CASVQTWVGVGYTF.